Following are 25 T cell receptor beta chains from one sample sequenced in a study of cytomegalovirus exposure and HLA in healthy donors. The data were produced by immunoSEQ multiplex PCR, yet TCRdb's version contains in-frame clones alone and is incomplete. The sample consists of about 100,000 clones, over 85% of them appearing once. The sample was PBMCs. The receptors shown here come from a young woman in good health and CMV-seronegative.

The rearrangement uses TRBV6-6 and TRBJ1-2, with 8 bases that match TRBD1. The CDR3 totals 16 residues. The V and J ends lost 0 bases and 7 bases, in that order; junction bases with no gene match: 10. Per germline, CDR1 MNHNY and CDR2 SVGAGI (reference sequence). The CDR3 reads CASSYSIGRQGSGYTF. The CDR3 DNA reads as TGTGCCAGCAGTTACTCTATTGGGAGACAGGGGTCTGGCTACACCTTC.

The V call is TRBV6-1, the J call TRBJ2-7; TRBD1 might be the D (8 bases). From germline, CDR1 is MNHNS and CDR2 SASEGT. Deletions cut 4 bases from V and 12 bases from J, with 16 bases between. This CDR3 is 12 amino acids long. CDR3 residues: CASSAAGDRMYF. The CDR3 DNA sequence: TGTGCCAGCAGTGCCGCGGGGGACAGGATGTACTTC.

The chain has TRBV2 and TRBJ2-7, with no clear D. From germline, CDR1 is SNHLY and CDR2 FYNNEI. This CDR3 comprises 10 residues. V lost 4 bases and J lost 7, with 5 bases in between. This chain's CDR3 is CASSVVEQYF. CDR3 DNA sequence: TGTGCCAGCAGTGTAGTGGAGCAGTACTTC.

V gene TRBV4-1 combines with J gene TRBJ1-4; unclear D gene. Trimming took 4 bases from V and 0 from J, leaving 15 bases between them. This CDR3 is built from 17 residues. Per the germline V gene, CDR1 is MGHRA and CDR2 is YSYEKL. DNA for the CDR3: TGCGCCAGCAGCCTCAGTGGGCCAGTTGCAACTAATGAAAAACTGTTTTTT. Protein product: CASSLSGPVATNEKLFF.

This chain joins TRBV9 and TRBJ1-2; 7 nucleotides agree with TRBD1. Unmatched junction bases numbered 9, after V lost 3 bases and J lost 4 bases. This CDR3 has 15 amino acids. Germline V gene lookup returns CDR1 SGDLS and CDR2 YYNGEE. The CDR3 protein is CASSEQTGKGYGYTF. The CDR3 region has the DNA TGTGCCAGCAGCGAGCAGACAGGGAAGGGCTATGGCTACACCTTC.

The chain employs TRBV2 and TRBJ1-1; maybe TRBD1 (5 bases). V lost 2 bases to trimming and J lost 6 bases, with 13 bases between them. This CDR3 contains 14 residues. CDR1 is SNHLY and CDR2 is FYNNEI in the germline V gene. DNA for the CDR3: TGTGCCAGCAGTGAAAGGGGTGTGAAGGCTGAAGCTTTCTTT. Amino acids: CASSERGVKAEAFF.

In its sample, this clone was seen once. This CDR3 is CAISDGLAGGNEQFF. The DNA for the CDR3 is TGTGCCATCAGTGATGGACTAGCGGGAGGTAATGAGCAGTTCTTC. This chain uses TRBV10-3 with TRBJ2-1; 14 nucleotides align to TRBD2. Germline V lookup: CDR1 ENHRY, CDR2 SYGVKD. V trimming: 3 bases; J trimming: 7 bases; junction bases outside the gene matches: 2. This CDR3 spans 15 amino acids.

The chain links TRBV4-2 to TRBJ2-5, with 9 bases that match TRBD1. CDR1 and CDR2 (germline): LGHNA, YNFKEQ. The CDR3 consists of 15 residues. Trimming at V came to 8 bases and at J to 3 bases, leaving 10 bases not matched to a gene. The CDR3 DNA is TGTGCCAGCTCCCGAGGTACAGGGGGCGAAGAGACCCAGTACTTC. Protein: CASSRGTGGEETQYF.

The V and J genes are TRBV7-9 and TRBJ1-1; perhaps TRBD1 as D (6 bases). The CDR3 contains 14 residues. Trimming cost V 11 bases and J 0 bases, with 16 bases left between them. CDR1 is SEHNR and CDR2 is FQNEAQ in the germline V gene (reference sequence). Here the CDR3 DNA reads TGTGCCGGATCGAACAGGGAGATGAACACTGAAGCTTTCTTT. Translating gives CAGSNREMNTEAFF.

This sequence joins TRBV19 and TRBJ2-3; 7 positions match TRBD2. Germline CDR1 reads LNHDA; CDR2 reads SQIVND (reference sequence). J lost 2 bases, V lost 4 bases, and 6 bases had no gene match. This CDR3 is built from 15 residues. This CDR3 reads CASSRSSGATDTQYF. In DNA form, the CDR3 reads TGTGCCAGTAGTAGATCAAGCGGGGCCACAGATACGCAGTATTTT.

The sample holds one count of this clone. The chain uses TRBV7-2 and TRBJ2-7; a weak D match, TRBD2 (5 bases). Germline-derived CDR1 and CDR2 are SGHTA and FQGNSA. The CDR3 spans 14 residues. V lost 1 base and J 3 bases, leaving 10 bases between the germline ends. DNA of the CDR3: TGTGCCAGCAGCTTAGGTGGGGAGCTCTACGAGCAGTACTTC. This sequence encodes CASSLGGELYEQYF.

The chain employs TRBV2 and TRBJ2-5; 8 bases fit TRBD2. Trimming cost V 7 bases and J 5 bases; bases outside gene matches: 9. The CDR3 consists of 14 residues. Germline loops: CDR1 SNHLY, CDR2 FYNNEI. CDR3 in amino acids: CASTEREMGETQYF. The CDR3 DNA is TGTGCCAGCACGGAGCGGGAGATGGGGGAGACCCAGTACTTC.

The rearrangement links TRBV5-1 to TRBJ2-2; D ambiguous. The germline V and J ends were trimmed by 0 bases and 0 bases, with 6 bases remaining between them. In germline, CDR1 is SGHRS, CDR2 YFSETQ. CDR3 length equals 15 residues. CDR3 DNA: TGCGCCAGCAGCTTGGACACAGCGAACACCGGGGAGCTGTTTTTT. It translates to CASSLDTANTGELFF.

The rearrangement joins TRBV19 to TRBJ2-1; possibly TRBD1 for D (6 bases). V lost 5 bases and J lost 0, with 14 bases in between. The CDR3 length is 16 residues. Germline V gives CDR1 LNHDA, CDR2 SQIVND (reference sequence). The CDR3 region has the DNA TGTGCCAGTAGTCAACTAACAGGGAGCTCCTACAATGAGCAGTTCTTC. It yields the protein CASSQLTGSSYNEQFF. Based on the CDR3 plus reference TRBV19 and TRBJ2-1, the full variable domain is DGGITQSPKYLFRKEGQNVTLSCEQNLNHDAMYWYRQDPGQGLRLIYYSQIVNDFQKGDIAEGYSVSREKKESFPLTVTSAQKNPTAFYLCASSQLTGSSYNEQFFGPGTRLTVL.

The V gene is TRBV19, the J gene TRBJ1-5; D is possibly TRBD1 (6 bases). Trimming took off 6 bases at V and 2 bases at J, with 11 bases between the two ends. The CDR3 runs to 14 residues. Per germline, CDR1 LNHDA and CDR2 SQIVND (reference sequence). DNA of the CDR3: TGTGCCAGTAGCGAAGGGGGACGCAATCAGCCCCAGCATTTT. Protein sequence: CASSEGGRNQPQHF.

The rearrangement uses TRBV11-3 and TRBJ1-1, with no clear D. This CDR3 is built from 14 residues. Germline V gives CDR1 SGHNT, CDR2 YENEEA. Trimming took off 5 bases at V and 3 bases at J, with 13 bases between the two ends. The CDR3: CASSRRLSDTEAFF. As DNA, the CDR3 is TGTGCCAGCAGCCGCCGTTTGTCGGACACTGAAGCTTTCTTT.

The chain joins TRBV6-5 to TRBJ2-7, with D perhaps matching TRBD2 (6 bases). V dropped 2 bases and J dropped 0 bases, with 8 bases sitting between them. This CDR3 region has 14 residues. The germline V gene has CDR1 MNHEY and CDR2 SVGAGI. The CDR3 DNA follows: TGTGCCAGCAGTTACGTCGGGAGCTCCTACGAGCAGTACTTC. Its protein is CASSYVGSSYEQYF.

The chain couples TRBV6-5 to TRBJ2-1, with D maybe TRBD2 (5 bases). This CDR3 is 16 amino acids long. The V end was cut by 3 bases, the J end by 5 bases, with 17 bases between. The germline V gene encodes CDR1 MNHEY and CDR2 SVGAGI. CDR3 in amino acids: CASSYSGGPTDNEQFF. DNA for the CDR3: TGTGCCAGCAGTTATAGTGGCGGGCCCACTGACAATGAGCAGTTCTTC.

The chain has TRBV18 and TRBJ2-3; a weak D match, TRBD1 (6 bases). Trimming took 1 base from V and 4 from J, leaving 6 bases between them. Germline V gene lookup returns CDR1 KGHSH and CDR2 LQKENI. This CDR3 contains 13 residues. The CDR3 nucleotides read TGTGCCAGCTCACCACGGGGGCCAGATACGCAGTATTTT. It yields the protein CASSPRGPDTQYF.

This clone appeared a few times. This chain joins TRBV5-4 and TRBJ2-7, with TRBD2 matching over 9 bases. CDR1 is SGHNT and CDR2 is YYREEE in the germline V gene (reference sequence). Germline trimming cut 2 bases from V and 2 bases from J; bases unmatched to any gene: 2. There are 14 residues in the CDR3. This CDR3 is CASSFGGRAYEQYF. The CDR3 region has the DNA TGTGCCAGCAGCTTCGGCGGGAGGGCCTACGAGCAGTACTTC.

The rearrangement joins TRBV13 to TRBJ1-5; 7 bases match TRBD1. Looked up from germline, CDR1 is PRHDT and CDR2 is FYEKMQ (reference sequence). The J segment lost 0 bases and the V segment lost 5 bases, leaving 10 bases of the junction unmatched. The CDR3 is made up of 17 amino acids. CDR3 sequence reads: CASSPDRTGSSNQPQHF. For the CDR3, the DNA is TGTGCCAGCAGCCCCGATAGGACAGGTTCTAGCAATCAGCCCCAGCATTTT.

The chain carries TRBV7-8 and TRBJ2-2; 7 positions match TRBD1. CDR3 size: 15 residues. Germline loops: CDR1 SGHVS, CDR2 FQNEAQ. The trim removed 7 bases at V and 6 bases at J, leaving 11 bases unmatched. In DNA, the CDR3 is TGTGCCAGCAACGGAGAGGGGGCTATCGCCGGGGAGCTGTTTTTT. Its protein is CASNGEGAIAGELFF.

The chain has TRBV27 and TRBJ2-5, with D hard to call. The CDR3 is 13 amino acids. Per germline, CDR1 MNHEY and CDR2 SMNVEV (reference sequence). The V end was cut by 3 bases, the J end by 5 bases, with 10 bases between. CDR3 sequence: CASSFSTRETQYF. CDR3 coding DNA: TGTGCCAGCAGTTTCAGTACGCGGGAGACCCAGTACTTC.

The chain joins TRBV19 to TRBJ2-2; a weak D match, TRBD1 (6 bases). The V gene lost 0 bases and the J gene lost 4 bases, with 9 bases spanning the gap. Per germline, CDR1 LNHDA and CDR2 SQIVND (reference sequence). The length of the CDR3 is 15 residues. CDR3 coding DNA: TGTGCCAGTAGTATAGAAACAGGGTCCACCGGGGAGCTGTTTTTT. Translated, it gives CASSIETGSTGELFF.

The sample holds one count of this clone. This sequence joins TRBV10-3 and TRBJ2-4, with 9 positions matching TRBD2. V lost 5 bases, J lost 5 bases, and 7 bases stayed unmatched. Germline assignment: CDR1 ENHRY and CDR2 SYGVKD. This CDR3 region has 15 residues. The CDR3 loop is CAISQPGGGENIQYF. The CDR3 nucleotides are TGTGCCATCAGTCAGCCCGGCGGGGGGGAAAACATTCAGTACTTC.